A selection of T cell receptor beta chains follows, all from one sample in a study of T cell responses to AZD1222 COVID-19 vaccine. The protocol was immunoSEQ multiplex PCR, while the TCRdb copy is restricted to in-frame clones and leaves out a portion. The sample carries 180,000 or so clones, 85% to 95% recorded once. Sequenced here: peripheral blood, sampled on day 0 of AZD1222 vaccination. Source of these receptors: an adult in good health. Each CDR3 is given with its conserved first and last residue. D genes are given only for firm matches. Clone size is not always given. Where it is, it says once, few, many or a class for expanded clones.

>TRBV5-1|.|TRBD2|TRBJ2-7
TGCGCCAGCAGCCCTCGGGAGGGGCCGAGCTCCTACGAGCAGTACTTC
CASSPREGPSSYEQYF
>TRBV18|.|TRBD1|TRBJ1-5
TGTGCCAGCTCACTCCGGACAGGGAACAATCAGCCCCAGCATTTT
CASSLRTGNNQPQHF
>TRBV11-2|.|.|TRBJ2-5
TGTGCCAGCAGCCGTACCCAAGAGACCCAGTACTTC
CASSRTQETQYF
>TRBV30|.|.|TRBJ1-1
TGTGCCTGGAGGATAAGTCCGACTGAAGCTTTCTTT
CAWRISPTEAFF
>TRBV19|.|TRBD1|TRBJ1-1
TGTGCCAGTCCGGACAGGGGGAGTACTGAAGCTTTCTTT
CASPDRGSTEAFF
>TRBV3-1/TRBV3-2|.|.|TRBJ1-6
TGTGCCAGCAGCCAGGGCGGTAATTCACCCCTCCACTTT
CASSQGGNSPLHF
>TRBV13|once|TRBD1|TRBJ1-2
TGTGCCAGCACCGACAGGGAATTCGATGGCTACACCTTC
CASTDREFDGYTF
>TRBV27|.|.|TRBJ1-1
TGTGCCAGCAGTCCTACCCGATCCTCCTTGACTGAAGCTTTCTTT
CASSPTRSSLTEAFF
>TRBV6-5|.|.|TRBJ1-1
TGTGCCAGCAGTTTTGGACCCAGACTAGGCACTGAAGCTTTCTTT
CASSFGPRLGTEAFF
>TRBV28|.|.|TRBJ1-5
TGTGCCAGCAGCCCCGCAGGGAATCAGCCCCAGCATTTT
CASSPAGNQPQHF
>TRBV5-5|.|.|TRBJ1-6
TGTGCCAGCAGCTTTTTCATTCCCCGCCGGACGTCCTATAATTCACCCCTCCACTTT
CASSFFIPRRTSYNSPLHF
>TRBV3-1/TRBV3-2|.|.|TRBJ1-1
TGTGCCAGCAGCCACGGGGGGAGGGGTACGAACACTGAAGCTTTCTTT
CASSHGGRGTNTEAFF
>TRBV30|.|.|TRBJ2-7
TGTGCCTGGAGTGTAGGCTACGAGCAGTACTTC
CAWSVGYEQYF
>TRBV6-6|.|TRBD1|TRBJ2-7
TGTGCCAGCAGTTACGAGGACAGGAGCTCCTACGAGCAGTACTTC
CASSYEDRSSYEQYF
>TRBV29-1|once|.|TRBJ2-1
TGCAGCGTTGCAGTCCATGCGGAGCAGTTCTTC
CSVAVHAEQFF
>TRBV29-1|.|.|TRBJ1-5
TGCAGCGTGGAACGGGGGCGAAATCAGCCCCAGCATTTT
CSVERGRNQPQHF
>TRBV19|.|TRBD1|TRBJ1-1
TGTGCCAGTAGTCCGGGACAGGTCACTGAAGCTTTCTTT
CASSPGQVTEAFF
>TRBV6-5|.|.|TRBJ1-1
TGTGCCAGCAGTTACTCACACGGGACGGGGACTGAAGCTTTCTTT
CASSYSHGTGTEAFF
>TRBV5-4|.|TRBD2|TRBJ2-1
TGTGCCAGCAGCTTGTCGGCTAGCGGCTTTACCGCTGAGCAGTTCTTC
CASSLSASGFTAEQFF
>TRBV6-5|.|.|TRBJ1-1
TGTGCCAGCAGTTACCCCCCCGAGATGGCTTTCTTT
CASSYPPEMAFF
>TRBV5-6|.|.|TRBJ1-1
TGTGCCAGCAGCTTGTTGGCAGGGCAAGGCACTGAAGCTTTCTTT
CASSLLAGQGTEAFF
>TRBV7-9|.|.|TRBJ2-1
TGTGCCAGCAGCTTGAGCAGGGTGGGCAATGAGCAGTTCTTC
CASSLSRVGNEQFF
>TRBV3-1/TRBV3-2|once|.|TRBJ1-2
TGTGCCAGCAGCCTCCGGGCCTCGAACCGCTATGGCTACACCTTC
CASSLRASNRYGYTF
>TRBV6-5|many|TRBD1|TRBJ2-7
TGTGCCAGCAGAACCGGGACAGGGGGCTTGTACGAGCAGTACTTC
CASRTGTGGLYEQYF
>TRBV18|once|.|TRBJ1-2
TGTGCCAGCTCACCAGGGATTGAGCATGGCTACACCTTC
CASSPGIEHGYTF
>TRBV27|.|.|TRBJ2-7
TGTGCCAGCAGTGTCGGGGACGGCACCTACGAGCAGTACTTC
CASSVGDGTYEQYF
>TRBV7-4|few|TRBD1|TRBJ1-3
TGTGCCAGCAGCTTCTGTATTGAGGGGGCCCCGCAAAGCTCTGGAAACACCATATATTTT
CASSFCIEGAPQSSGNTIYF
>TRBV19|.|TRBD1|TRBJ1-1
TGTGCCAGTAGGGACGACAGGGTCACTGAAGCTTTCTTT
CASRDDRVTEAFF